This entry lists 14 T cell receptor beta chains sequenced from one sample in a study of T-cell memory formation after mild COVID-19 (dated by TCRdb to 2020 to 2022). Library preparation employed 5' RACE. Data came from an Illumina NovaSeq 6000. TCRdb reran the public reads through fastp at Q25 and MiXCR, keeping productive beta chains. Rows with one shared CDR3 protein collapse into an entry with the most common genes and DNA. The sample records 300,000 to 350,000 distinct CDR3 sequences, approximately 19% of which are singletons. The leading ten clones occupy around 21% of the sample. Sequencing used PBMCs or a T cell subset sorted from them (not recorded which). The receptors derive from a man aged 18 to 30 who had mild COVID-19 (a few samples of this study predate the infection). The sample titles of this study are shuffled in the database, so cell type and time point are left out; the donor was told from shared clones.

This clonotype counts as medium-sized. The chain employs TRBV6-4 and TRBJ2-3; 10 positions match TRBD1. V lost 0 bases, J lost 4 bases, and 1 base stayed unmatched. This CDR3 spans 15 amino acids. The V gene's germline CDR1 is MRHNA and CDR2 SNTAGT. For the CDR3, the DNA is TGTGCCAGCAGTGACTCGACAGGGGGCGCAGATACGCAGTATTTT. The encoded protein is CASSDSTGGADTQYF.

The chain employs TRBV5-1 and TRBJ2-5; TRBD2 might be the D (6 bases). The CDR3 contains 16 residues. Germline CDR1 and CDR2: SGHRS and YFSETQ. Deletions cut 4 bases from V and 4 bases from J, with 20 bases between. The CDR3 DNA reads as TGCGCCAGCAGCCTACGGAGGGGCAGCGCGGGAGAGACCCAGTACTTC. Its translation: CASSLRRGSAGETQYF. Using reference TRBV5-1 and TRBJ2-5 for the parts outside the CDR3, the full variable domain is KAGVTQTPRYLIKTRGQQVTLSCSPISGHRSVSWYQQTPGQGLQFLFEYFSETQRNKGNFPGRFSGRQFSNSRSEMNVSTLELGDSALYLCASSLRRGSAGETQYFGPGTRLLVL.

The chain combines TRBV5-1 with TRBJ2-5, with 7 bases lining up with TRBD2. This CDR3 has 14 amino acids. Germline CDR1 is SGHRS and CDR2 is YFSETQ. With 0 bases clipped from V and 4 bases from J, the junction kept 3 bases outside the gene matches. As DNA, the CDR3 is TGCGCCAGCAGCTTGGCCAGCGGGGTAGAGACCCAGTACTTC. This codes for CASSLASGVETQYF.

The chain joins TRBV10-3 to TRBJ2-5, with TRBD1 as a possible D gene (6 bases). Germline assignment: CDR1 ENHRY and CDR2 SYGVKD. This CDR3 has 15 residues. Trimming cost V 2 bases and J 6 bases, with 16 bases left between them. The CDR3 coding sequence is TGTGCCATCAGTGAGACAGGGAGAAGAGGACAGACCCAGTACTTC. Residues: CAISETGRRGQTQYF.

This clonotype showed up just a few times. V usage is TRBV12-3 or TRBV12-4 and J usage is TRBJ2-1; perhaps TRBD2 as D (5 bases). This CDR3 is 13 amino acids long. With 6 bases removed from V and 9 bases from J, the gap between germline ends came to 15 bases. CDR3 nucleotide sequence: TGTGCCAGCAGCCCCGGCGGGCTGGGTGAGCAGTTCTTC. Protein: CASSPGGLGEQFF.

This clonotype was observed a few times. This rearrangement joins TRBV11-2 to TRBJ2-5; 11 bases match TRBD2. V trimming: 4 bases; J trimming: 2 bases; junction bases outside the gene matches: 6. There are 16 residues in the CDR3. CDR1 is SGHAT, CDR2 FQNNGV, per germline. CDR3 amino acids: CASSSSGTSGQETQYF. In DNA form, the CDR3 reads TGTGCCAGCAGCTCGTCCGGGACTAGCGGACAAGAGACCCAGTACTTC.

In this sample, this clonotype turned up a few times. The junction does not match germline at one end; this may be a read error. The CDR3 DNA is TGCAGTGCTAGAGGACTAGCGGGGGGGTCTTCCTCCGAGCAGTACTTC. Protein product: CSARGLAGGSSSEQYF. This chain links TRBV20-1 with TRBJ2-7, with 14 bases that match TRBD2. The V gene's germline CDR1 is DFQATT and CDR2 SNEGSKA (reference sequence). The CDR3 is made up of 16 amino acids.

The genes are TRBV10-1 and TRBJ2-1; no definite D call. Per the germline V gene, CDR1 is WNHNN and CDR2 is SYGVQD (reference sequence). CDR3 length: 13 amino acids. V was trimmed by 6 bases and J by 9 bases, leaving 15 bases between them. The CDR3 here is CASRENYESEQFF. In DNA form, the CDR3 reads TGCGCCAGCAGGGAGAACTACGAGTCTGAGCAGTTCTTC.

This chain joins TRBV7-2 and TRBJ2-3; the D call may be TRBD1 or TRBD2 (5 bases each). The CDR3 covers 15 residues. In germline, CDR1 is SGHTA, CDR2 FQGNSA. Trimming took off 3 bases at V and 6 bases at J, with 16 bases between the two ends. The CDR3 region has the DNA TGTGCCAGCAGCTTCGGGGCCCCCTTGGGCGATACGCAGTATTTT. As protein: CASSFGAPLGDTQYF.

This clonotype was recorded a few times. The chain has TRBV5-1 and TRBJ2-3, with a weak D call TRBD2 (5 bases). The ends were cut back, 0 bases at V and 5 bases at J, with 10 bases in the middle. In germline, CDR1 is SGHRS, CDR2 YFSETQ. The CDR3 runs 14 residues. CDR3 nucleotide sequence: TGCGCCAGCAGCTTGGGACTACTTCAAGATACGCAGTATTTT. It specifies CASSLGLLQDTQYF.

This clonotype was counted at least ten times. The rearrangement joins TRBV4-3 to TRBJ2-2; D possibly matches TRBD1 or TRBD2 (5 bases each). CDR1 and CDR2 from the germline V gene are LGHNA and YSLEER. The CDR3 is 13 amino acids. Trimming removed 8 bases from V and 4 bases from J, with 11 bases in between. The CDR3: CASRRGGTGELFF. In DNA form, the CDR3 reads TGCGCCAGCCGCCGTGGGGGCACCGGGGAGCTGTTTTTT.

V is TRBV27 and J is TRBJ1-3; 8 bases align to TRBD1. V lost 6 bases to trimming and J lost 4 bases; unmatched junction nucleotides: 2. Germline CDR1 MNHEY, CDR2 SMNVEV (reference sequence). The CDR3 has 13 residues. The CDR3 is CASSRTGGNTIYF. In DNA form, the CDR3 reads TGTGCCAGCAGCCGGACAGGGGGAAACACCATATATTTT.

This clonotype turned up a few times. The chain uses TRBV18 and TRBJ2-2; the D is unclear. The CDR3 is 14 amino acids. CDR1 is KGHSH and CDR2 is LQKENI in the germline V gene. V was clipped by 5 bases and J by 2 bases, with 9 bases between them. This CDR3 is CASSVRSNTGELFF. CDR3 bases: TGTGCCAGCTCAGTCCGGAGTAACACCGGGGAGCTGTTTTTT.

This chain links TRBV7-2 with TRBJ2-2; 8 nucleotides align to TRBD1. Germline-derived CDR1 and CDR2 are SGHTA and FQGNSA. The V gene end was trimmed by 3 bases and the J gene end by 5 bases; junction bases not matched to a gene: 8. The CDR3 extends over 16 amino acids. The CDR3 DNA is TGTGCCAGCAGCTTCACAACAGGGGGTGGAACCGGGGAGCTGTTTTTT. This codes for CASSFTTGGGTGELFF.